A single sample is the source of the 32 T cell receptor beta chains below, sequenced in a study of blood T cells in healthy people across ages. Through a sample-barcoded 5' primer and a J-beta primer mix, a second PCR was run for roughly 7 to 12 cycles. TCRdb re-called the 5' RACE reads through MiXCR, storing one row per CDR3 protein. Among about 780,000 distinct CDR3 sequences listed, less than 60% were seen once. Input material: blood. The receptors were gathered from an elderly man in good health.

The genes are TRBV10-3 and TRBJ2-5; TRBD2 agrees at 8 bases. The DNA end lines up better with TRBJ2-1; the J call may be wrong. The CDR3 consists of 13 residues. From germline, CDR1 is ENHRY and CDR2 SYGVKD. CDR3 DNA sequence: TGTGCCATTTCCTTAACGGGAGGGGAGACCCAGTTCTTC. This codes for CAISLTGGETQFF.

A word on this clonotype: The junction differs from germline at one of its ends, possibly a read error. The rearrangement links TRBV6-6 to TRBJ2-1; D gene unclear. Germline V gives CDR1 MNHNY, CDR2 SVGAGI (reference sequence). The CDR3 contains 11 residues. The DNA for the CDR3 is TGTGCCAGAAGTTACGGGTACGAGCAGTTCTTC. Translated, it gives CARSYGYEQFF.

This clonotype was detected many times. The chain employs TRBV5-1 and TRBJ2-7; weak D call: TRBD1 (6 bases). From germline, CDR1 is SGHRS and CDR2 YFSETQ. V was shortened by 2 bases and J by 3 bases, with 12 bases between the two germline ends. CDR3 length: 14 amino acids. CDR3 sequence: CASSLVGTIYEQYF. CDR3 DNA: TGCGCCAGCAGCTTAGTCGGGACAATCTACGAGCAGTACTTC. The whole variable domain, filled in from reference TRBV5-1 and TRBJ2-7, reads KAGVTQTPRYLIKTRGQQVTLSCSPISGHRSVSWYQQTPGQGLQFLFEYFSETQRNKGNFPGRFSGRQFSNSRSEMNVSTLELGDSALYLCASSLVGTIYEQYFGPGTRLTVT.

The V gene is TRBV11-2, the J gene TRBJ2-7, with TRBD1 matching 7 bases. The CDR3 length is 16 residues. Germline V gene sequence: CDR1 SGHAT, CDR2 FQNNGV. J lost 0 bases, V lost 1 base, and 6 bases had no gene match. Written as DNA, the CDR3 is TGTGCCAGCAGCTTAGTTTGGACAGGTGTCTCCTACGAGCAGTACTTC. Residues: CASSLVWTGVSYEQYF.

This clonotype was recorded a few times. The chain employs TRBV11-3 and TRBJ2-1; D perhaps matches TRBD2 (5 bases). V lost 0 bases to trimming and J lost 7 bases, with 13 bases between them. CDR1 is SGHNT, CDR2 YENEEA, per germline. The CDR3 length is 15 residues. DNA for the CDR3: TGTGCCAGCAGCTTAGACCTCCTAGCTTTGAATGAGCAGTTCTTC. This gives the protein CASSLDLLALNEQFF. Combining the CDR3 with reference TRBV11-3 and TRBJ2-1 gives the whole variable domain EAGVVQSPRYKIIEKKQPVAFWCNPISGHNTLYWYLQNLGQGPELLIRYENEEAVDDSQLPKDRFSAERLKGVDSTLKIQPAELGDSAVYLCASSLDLLALNEQFFGPGTRLTVL.

This clonotype was observed a handful of times. V and J are TRBV20-1 and TRBJ2-1; 7 bases are a match to TRBD2. The CDR3 has 14 amino acids. Germline CDR1 and CDR2: DFQATT and SNEGSKA (reference sequence). The CDR3 here is CSPRQAGIHNEQFF. CDR3 DNA: TGCAGCCCTCGTCAAGCGGGAATTCACAATGAGCAGTTCTTC.

This chain joins TRBV11-2 and TRBJ1-5, with no clear D. Trimming cost V 5 bases and J 4 bases, with 12 bases left between them. This CDR3 spans 14 amino acids. The germline gives CDR1 SGHAT, CDR2 FQNNGV. Written as DNA, the CDR3 is TGTGCCAGCAGCCAACAAAATAATAATCAGCCCCAGCATTTT. It yields the protein CASSQQNNNQPQHF.

V usage is TRBV7-9 and J usage is TRBJ2-7; 8 bases fit TRBD1. This CDR3 spans 14 amino acids. Germline V gene data show CDR1 as SEHNR and CDR2 as FQNEAQ (reference sequence). The V segment lost 4 bases and the J segment 3 bases; nucleotides outside the gene matches: 5. CDR3 coding DNA: TGTGCCAGCAGCTCGGGACAGGAATACTACGAGCAGTACTTC. Amino acids: CASSSGQEYYEQYF. The variable domain in full, completed from reference TRBV7-9 and TRBJ2-7, reads DTGVSQNPRHKITKRGQNVTFRCDPISEHNRLYWYRQTLGQGPEFLTYFQNEAQLEKSRLLSDRFSAERPKGSFSTLEIQRTEQGDSAMYLCASSSGQEYYEQYFGPGTRLTVT.

This clonotype was seen once. This could be a read error, since a much larger clone is one nucleotide away. CDR3 in DNA: TGTGCCAGCAGCCCCCTCCCCGGGAGCTCCTGCGAGCAGTACTTC. Translation gives CASSPLPGSSCEQYF. The V and J genes are TRBV7-3 and TRBJ2-7; the D gene is possibly TRBD2 (6 bases). Per germline, CDR1 SGHTA and CDR2 FQGTGA. This CDR3 has 15 residues.

Comment on this clonotype: A much larger clone differs from this one at a single base, so this may be a read error. This chain uses TRBV11-2 with TRBJ2-7, with D perhaps matching TRBD2 (5 bases). CDR3 length: 14 residues. From germline, CDR1 is SGHAT and CDR2 FQNNGV. Trimming cost V 5 bases and J 5 bases, with 16 bases left between them. The CDR3 DNA reads TGTGCCAGCAGCATCACAGAGGGCGAAGACGAGCAGTACTTC. Amino acid sequence: CASSITEGEDEQYF. Combining the CDR3 with reference TRBV11-2 and TRBJ2-7 gives the whole variable domain EAGVAQSPRYKIIEKRQSVAFWCNPISGHATLYWYQQILGQGPKLLIQFQNNGVVDDSQLPKDRFSAERLKGVDSTLKIQPAKLEDSAVYLCASSITEGEDEQYFGPGTRLTVT.

J is TRBJ2-5 and V is TRBV3-1; D not certain. Near its end, the DNA agrees better with TRBJ2-7, so the J call may be wrong. The germline V gene has CDR1 LGHDT and CDR2 YNNKEL (reference sequence). The CDR3 is 15 amino acids. The CDR3 DNA sequence: TGTGCCAGCAGCCCCCCAGCGTCTGGGATCTACGAGCAGTACTTC. Protein sequence: CASSPPASGIYEQYF.

This clonotype has just a few counts. The chain couples TRBV7-2 to TRBJ2-4; D ambiguous. V was pared by 3 bases and J by 9 bases, with 6 bases between. This CDR3 is 11 amino acids long. CDR1 and CDR2 from the germline V gene are SGHTA and FQGNSA. CDR3 in DNA: TGTGCCAGCAGCTTTCCCATCATTCAGTACTTC. It specifies CASSFPIIQYF. The variable domain in full, with the rest retrieved from reference TRBV7-2 and TRBJ2-4, is GAGVSQSPSNKVTEKGKDVELRCDPISGHTALYWYRQSLGQGLEFLIYFQGNSAPDKSGLPSDRFSAERTGGSVSTLTIQRTQQEDSAVYLCASSFPIIQYFGAGTRLSVL.

The gene calls are TRBV29-1 and TRBJ2-5, with D possibly matching TRBD2 (6 bases). The V end lost 6 bases, the J end lost 6 bases, and 17 bases lay between the germline ends. The CDR3 is 13 residues long. CDR1 is SQVTM, CDR2 ANQGSEA, per germline. In DNA, the CDR3 is TGCAGCGTGGGGCAGGCGGAGGGGAAGACCCAGTACTTC. This sequence encodes CSVGQAEGKTQYF.

A few counts support this clonotype. The CDR3 nucleotides read TGTGCCACCAGGACTAGCGGGAGGGTCGGGACAGATACGCAGTATTTT. The encoded protein is CATRTSGRVGTDTQYF. The V call is TRBV10-3, the J call TRBJ2-3; 15 bases fit TRBD2. Losses at the gene ends were 10 bases for V and 3 bases for J; bases not matched to a gene: 8. This CDR3 has 16 amino acids. Germline values: CDR1 ENHRY, CDR2 SYGVKD.

This clonotype showed up just once. The chain carries TRBV28 and TRBJ2-5; 9 nucleotides match TRBD2. Trimming cost V 6 bases and J 0 bases; bases outside gene matches: 5. The CDR3 is made up of 15 amino acids. Germline values: CDR1 MDHEN, CDR2 SYDVKM. The CDR3, as DNA: TGTGCCAGCAGCAATAGCGGGGGACACCAAGAGACCCAGTACTTC. This encodes CASSNSGGHQETQYF. Full variable domain (missing parts from reference TRBV28 and TRBJ2-5): DVKVTQSSRYLVKRTGEKVFLECVQDMDHENMFWYRQDPGLGLRLIYFSYDVKMKEKGDIPEGYSVSREKKERFSLILESASTNQTSMYLCASSNSGGHQETQYFGPGTRLLVL.

This clonotype was detected only a few times. V is TRBV7-9 and J is TRBJ2-1, with D unresolved. The J call may be incorrect, as the DNA end agrees better with TRBJ2-7. Germline-derived CDR1 and CDR2 are SEHNR and FQNEAQ (reference sequence). The CDR3 spans 12 residues. The CDR3 sequence: CASSYNYNEQYF. The DNA for the CDR3 is TGTGCCAGCAGCTACAACTACAATGAGCAGTACTTC.

This chain joins TRBV28 and TRBJ2-1; weak D call: TRBD2 (6 bases). V lost 6 bases and J lost 8, with 23 bases in between. Germline CDR1 MDHEN, CDR2 SYDVKM. This CDR3 spans 16 amino acids. The CDR3 loop reads CASSDKLGLPDHEQFF. For the CDR3, the DNA is TGTGCCAGCAGCGATAAATTGGGACTCCCGGACCATGAGCAGTTCTTC.

CDR3 loop: CSARYRRSPSYEQYF. DNA for the CDR3: TGCAGTGCTAGATACCGGAGATCTCCGTCCTACGAGCAGTACTTC. The genes are TRBV20-1 and TRBJ2-7, with D hard to call. CDR3 size: 15 residues. Between the trimmed V and J ends, which lost 2 bases and 1 base, there was a span of 15 bases. Germline V gene lookup returns CDR1 DFQATT and CDR2 SNEGSKA (reference sequence).

There are a few counts of this clonotype. This chain uses TRBV28 with TRBJ2-4; TRBD1 agrees at 8 bases. Trimming removed 4 bases from V and 2 bases from J; junction bases left unmatched: 10. The CDR3 is 17 residues long. Germline V gene lookup returns CDR1 MDHEN and CDR2 SYDVKM. CDR3 coding DNA: TGTGCCAGCAGTTCTCCGGGGAGACAGGGGACCAAAAACATTCAGTACTTC. Translated: CASSSPGRQGTKNIQYF.

This clonotype was found a few times. The V call is TRBV12-3 or TRBV12-4, the J call TRBJ2-2; TRBD1 or TRBD2 may be the D gene (6 bases each). CDR3 length: 17 amino acids. V was cut by 8 bases and J by 1 base, with 20 bases left in between. The CDR3 DNA is TGTGCCAGCGTCACCTGGGGGCTAGCGCAGAACACCGGGGAGCTGTTTTTT. Translation gives CASVTWGLAQNTGELFF.

This chain links TRBV27 with TRBJ2-2; TRBD1 agrees at 8 bases. CDR1 is MNHEY, CDR2 SMNVEV, per germline (reference sequence). The CDR3 spans 16 residues. J gave up 4 bases and V 5 bases, and 9 bases lay outside the gene matches. CDR3 DNA sequence: TGTGCCAGCAGTATAAGGACAGGGTCTGGCACCGGGGAGCTGTTTTTT. It encodes CASSIRTGSGTGELFF.

The chain uses TRBV6-1 and TRBJ2-2; 7 nucleotides agree with TRBD2. After removal of 6 bases from V and 7 bases from J, the junction contained 11 bases not matched to a gene. This CDR3 is 15 amino acids long. Germline V gives CDR1 MNHNS, CDR2 SASEGT. The CDR3 here is CASSARGIAGGELFF. The CDR3 DNA sequence: TGTGCCAGCAGCGCACGAGGGATAGCGGGCGGGGAGCTGTTTTTT.

This clonotype was counted between two and nine times. The rearrangement uses TRBV10-3 and TRBJ2-7, with D possibly being TRBD1 (6 bases). Germline V gene data show CDR1 as ENHRY and CDR2 as SYGVKD. The V end lost 6 bases, the J end lost 6 bases, and 12 bases lay between the germline ends. The CDR3 has 12 residues. The CDR3 region has the DNA TGTGCCATCAGCATACAGGGTACCGAGCAGTACTTC. Its translation: CAISIQGTEQYF.

This clonotype was seen a handful of times. The V call is TRBV20-1, the J call TRBJ2-1, with 11 bases identical to TRBD2. CDR3 length: 15 residues. Trimming took 6 bases from V and 3 from J; bases not matched to a gene: 7. Looked up from germline, CDR1 is DFQATT and CDR2 is SNEGSKA (reference sequence). DNA of the CDR3: TGCAGTGCAACGGGACTAGCGGACCACTACAATGAGCAGTTCTTC. Protein product: CSATGLADHYNEQFF.

The rearrangement uses TRBV27 and TRBJ2-7, with 9 positions matching TRBD2. Trimming cost V 1 base and J 7 bases; bases outside gene matches: 8. CDR1 is MNHEY and CDR2 is SMNVEV in the germline V gene (reference sequence). The CDR3 covers 15 residues. This CDR3 is CASSLFRAGGREQYF. CDR3 in DNA: TGTGCCAGCAGTTTATTCCGAGCGGGAGGTAGGGAGCAGTACTTC.

This clonotype has just a few counts. V usage is TRBV7-3 and J usage is TRBJ2-1, with 8 bases fitting TRBD1. V shed 4 bases, J shed 7 bases, and the junction held 6 bases outside the gene matches. Per germline, CDR1 SGHTA and CDR2 FQGTGA. The CDR3 sequence is 14 residues long. The CDR3 DNA is TGTGCCAGCAGCTCATTGACAGGGGCGAATGAGCAGTTCTTC. Translated, it gives CASSSLTGANEQFF.

This clonotype was counted between two and nine times. The chain employs TRBV28 and TRBJ2-1, with 9 nucleotides matching TRBD1. The J segment lost 6 bases and the V segment lost 1 base, leaving 4 bases of the junction unmatched. The CDR3 is 15 residues long. Germline values: CDR1 MDHEN, CDR2 SYDVKM. CDR3 DNA: TGTGCCAGCAGTTTATCCGGGACAGGGCCCAATGAGCAGTTCTTC. Translation gives CASSLSGTGPNEQFF.

The chain has TRBV3-1 and TRBJ2-5, with D perhaps assigned TRBD1 or TRBD2 (5 bases each). Per the germline V gene, CDR1 is LGHDT and CDR2 is YNNKEL (reference sequence). CDR3 length: 15 amino acids. With 1 base removed from V and 5 bases from J, the gap between germline ends came to 14 bases. CDR3 coding DNA: TGTGCCAGCAGCCAAGGCCTCGGGACCGCGGAGACCCAGTACTTC. This encodes CASSQGLGTAETQYF.

This clonotype came up many times. This sequence joins TRBV27 and TRBJ2-3; D is tentatively TRBD1 or TRBD2 (5 bases each). Trimming took 0 bases from V and 5 from J, leaving 9 bases between them. Germline V gives CDR1 MNHEY, CDR2 SMNVEV (reference sequence). This CDR3 spans 14 amino acids. The CDR3, as DNA: TGTGCCAGCAGTTTATCAAGGGGACGAGATACGCAGTATTTT. Translated, it gives CASSLSRGRDTQYF.

As to this clonotype: A much larger clone differs by one base, so this may be a read error. The chain links TRBV4-2 to TRBJ1-6; D might be TRBD1 (6 bases). The CDR3 has 16 residues. With 2 bases removed from V and 7 bases from J, the gap between germline ends came to 15 bases. Germline V gene lookup returns CDR1 LGHNA and CDR2 YNFKEQ. The CDR3 reads CASSQNPGGDNSPLHF. The CDR3 DNA follows: TGTGCCAGCAGCCAAAACCCGGGGGGCGACAATTCACCCCTCCACTTT.

The chain recombines TRBV20-1 with TRBJ1-2, with no clear D. The ends were cut back, 6 bases at V and 0 bases at J, with 11 bases in the middle. CDR1 is DFQATT and CDR2 is SNEGSKA in the germline V gene (reference sequence). CDR3 length: 13 amino acids. This CDR3 reads CSAMTTSNYGYTF. The CDR3 DNA follows: TGCAGTGCAATGACAACTTCTAACTATGGCTACACCTTC.

The V call is TRBV20-1, the J call TRBJ2-7; TRBD2 aligns across 9 bases. Germline-derived CDR1 and CDR2 are DFQATT and SNEGSKA (reference sequence). V gave up 3 bases and J gave up 2 bases; unmatched junction bases: 5. The CDR3 runs to 14 residues. CDR3 protein: CSASPSGATYEQYF. The DNA of the CDR3 is TGCAGTGCTAGTCCTAGCGGGGCCACCTACGAGCAGTACTTC.